A single sample is the source of the 27 T cell receptor beta chains below, sequenced in a study of graft-versus-host responses after intestinal transplantation (dated by TCRdb to the early 2020s). What these receptors recognize is not known. Library generation was performed with the immunoSEQ multiplex PCR assay. TCRdb's version of the immuneACCESS table is confined to in-frame rearrangements and falls short of the full clone set. An unresolved V gene accounts for under half of the shortfall where checked; the remainder is of unknown origin. The sample profile shows 75,000 to 100,000 clones; around four fifths of them were found once. Together, the top ten hold 17% of the sample. The time point tag for this specimen amounts to: cells obtained before transplantation from donor or recipient. Sequenced here: unstimulated CD8+ T cells sorted from spleen or lymph node cells, sampled before intestinal transplant. The receptors originated from a human donor who received an intestinal transplant.

The chain combines TRBV5-1 with TRBJ2-5, with TRBD1 matching 10 bases. Germline CDR1 and CDR2: SGHRS and YFSETQ. With 0 bases clipped from V and 3 bases from J, the junction kept 2 bases outside the gene matches. The CDR3 sequence is 15 residues long. CDR3 protein: CASSLAGTGEETQYF. The CDR3 DNA reads as TGCGCCAGCAGCTTGGCCGGGACAGGGGAAGAGACCCAGTACTTC.

This clone was counted between two and nine times. The CDR3 nucleotides are TGTGCCAGCAGTGACCCCGGGACAGGGGGATCCAATGGCTACACCTTC. This codes for CASSDPGTGGSNGYTF. V is TRBV6-1 and J is TRBJ1-2; 11 bases map to TRBD1. CDR1 is MNHNS, CDR2 SASEGT, per germline. V gave up 3 bases and J gave up 6 bases; unmatched junction bases: 9. The CDR3 is 16 residues long.

V is TRBV19 and J is TRBJ2-1, with TRBD1 matching 10 bases. This CDR3 region has 14 residues. The germline V gene encodes CDR1 LNHDA and CDR2 SQIVND (reference sequence). With 6 bases clipped from V and 8 bases from J, the junction kept 7 bases outside the gene matches. The chain's CDR3 is CASRSDRGLDEQFF. Written as DNA, the CDR3 is TGTGCCAGTAGGAGTGACAGGGGGCTGGATGAGCAGTTCTTC.

This clone was seen a few times. The chain has TRBV2 and TRBJ2-3; 10 bases agree with TRBD2. This CDR3 comprises 16 residues. V shed 4 bases and J 6 bases; nucleotides not matched to a gene: 10. Germline-derived CDR1 and CDR2 are SNHLY and FYNNEI. The CDR3 region is CASSGGSGGAGDTQYF. DNA for the CDR3: TGTGCCAGCAGTGGCGGAAGCGGGGGGGCGGGGGATACGCAGTATTTT.

V and J are TRBV19 and TRBJ2-7; D possibly corresponds to TRBD2 (5 bases). The germline V and J ends were trimmed by 6 bases and 2 bases, with 11 bases remaining between them. From germline, CDR1 is LNHDA and CDR2 SQIVND (reference sequence). The CDR3 consists of 13 residues. The CDR3 bases are TGTGCCAGTAGCCCGGGAAAAACCTACGAGCAGTACTTC. Translation gives CASSPGKTYEQYF. Complete variable domain (other parts from reference TRBV19 and TRBJ2-7): DGGITQSPKYLFRKEGQNVTLSCEQNLNHDAMYWYRQDPGQGLRLIYYSQIVNDFQKGDIAEGYSVSREKKESFPLTVTSAQKNPTAFYLCASSPGKTYEQYFGPGTRLTVT.

This clone was seen just once. The chain has TRBV7-9 and TRBJ2-5; D not certain. With 1 base removed from V and 1 base from J, the gap between germline ends came to 10 bases. CDR1 SEHNR and CDR2 FQNEAQ come from the germline V gene (reference sequence). The CDR3 runs 15 residues. The CDR3 nucleotides are TGTGCCAGCAGCTTAGACGGGTCCCGCCAAGAGACCCAGTACTTC. This encodes CASSLDGSRQETQYF.

The rearrangement links TRBV9 to TRBJ2-7; unclear D gene. The CDR3 totals 14 residues. Germline CDR1 is SGDLS and CDR2 is YYNGEE. V was trimmed by 3 bases and J by 2 bases, leaving 12 bases between them. CDR3 nucleotide sequence: TGTGCCAGCAGCGCAATTGGGCGTCCCTACGAGCAGTACTTC. As protein: CASSAIGRPYEQYF.

In its sample, this clone was seen a few times. The CDR3 coding sequence is TGTGCCAGCAGTTTAAGGGTAGGGGCCATTAATGAAAAACTGTTTTTT. Translation gives CASSLRVGAINEKLFF. This chain uses TRBV28 with TRBJ1-4, with a weak D call TRBD1 (5 bases). The germline V gene has CDR1 MDHEN and CDR2 SYDVKM. This CDR3 region has 16 residues. V lost 2 bases to trimming and J lost 4 bases, with 14 bases between them.

This chain connects TRBV7-9 to TRBJ2-4; 11 nucleotides align to TRBD2. Germline V lookup: CDR1 SEHNR, CDR2 FQNEAQ (reference sequence). V trimming: 8 bases; J trimming: 8 bases; junction bases outside the gene matches: 11. The CDR3 length is 15 residues. The CDR3 sequence is CASRGLAGGVDIQYF. CDR3 sequence (DNA): TGTGCCAGCCGTGGGCTAGCGGGAGGAGTTGACATTCAGTACTTC.

Here the CDR3 DNA reads TGTGCCAGCAGTTCCCCGTTTCTAGCGGCCTACGAGCAGTACTTC. Protein sequence: CASSSPFLAAYEQYF. The chain carries TRBV6-1 and TRBJ2-7; TRBD2 matches at 7 bases. Germline V gives CDR1 MNHNS, CDR2 SASEGT. Trimming removed 5 bases from V and 2 bases from J; junction bases left unmatched: 9. This CDR3 spans 15 amino acids.

This clone has just a few counts. In the same sample, other DNA sequences code for this CDR3. V is TRBV7-2 and J is TRBJ2-7, with no clear D. Germline V lookup: CDR1 SGHTA, CDR2 FQGNSA. CDR3 length: 11 residues. The V end lost 3 bases, the J end lost 0 bases, and 0 bases lay between the germline ends. The CDR3 loop reads CASSFSYEQYF. CDR3 sequence (DNA): TGTGCCAGCAGCTTCTCCTACGAGCAGTACTTC.

This clone came up once. J is TRBJ2-2 and V is TRBV30; tentatively, D is TRBD1 or TRBD2 (5 bases each). The CDR3 contains 13 residues. The V end lost 0 bases, the J end lost 7 bases, and 9 bases lay between the germline ends. Germline loops: CDR1 GTSNPN, CDR2 SVGIG (reference sequence). The CDR3 protein is CAWSVGEYGELFF. The CDR3 region has the DNA TGTGCCTGGAGTGTAGGGGAGTACGGGGAGCTGTTTTTT.

The chain couples TRBV5-1 to TRBJ1-1; 7 positions match TRBD1. The V gene end was trimmed by 2 bases and the J gene end by 3 bases; junction bases not matched to a gene: 4. This CDR3 comprises 14 residues. The germline V gene has CDR1 SGHRS and CDR2 YFSETQ. In nucleotides, the CDR3 is TGCGCCAGCAGCTTACGGGGGACAGACACTGAAGCTTTCTTT. This codes for CASSLRGTDTEAFF.

A remark on this clone: Other DNA sequences in this specimen translate into the identical CDR3. CDR3 sequence reads: CASRPTRAGGNIQYF. The CDR3, as DNA: TGTGCCAGCCGTCCTACCCGGGCGGGGGGTAACATTCAGTACTTC. This chain uses TRBV2 with TRBJ2-4; 8 bases match TRBD2. Germline assignment: CDR1 SNHLY and CDR2 FYNNEI. With 8 bases clipped from V and 7 bases from J, the junction kept 13 bases outside the gene matches. The CDR3 spans 15 residues.

Only one count was recorded for this clone. The chain has TRBV6-1 and TRBJ2-7; 8 bases line up with TRBD2. CDR1 is MNHNS, CDR2 SASEGT, per germline. CDR3 size: 13 residues. J gave up 6 bases and V 5 bases, and 6 bases lay outside the gene matches. This CDR3 is CASSNGLASEQYF. The CDR3 region has the DNA TGTGCCAGCAGTAATGGACTAGCCTCCGAGCAGTACTTC.

The count of this clone is one. The chain has TRBV9 and TRBJ2-1; the match to TRBD2 covers 14 bases. There are 15 residues in the CDR3. Germline V gene sequence: CDR1 SGDLS, CDR2 YYNGEE. Germline trimming cut 3 bases from V and 5 bases from J; bases unmatched to any gene: 1. CDR3 amino acids: CASSGTSGRNNEQFF. The CDR3 DNA reads TGTGCCAGCAGCGGGACTAGCGGGAGGAACAATGAGCAGTTCTTC.

Regarding this clone: A read error may account for a junction end that differs from germline. The rearrangement links TRBV4-1 to TRBJ1-5, with D unclear. The CDR3 runs 16 residues. CDR1 and CDR2 from the germline V gene are MGHRA and YSYEKL. CDR3 DNA: TGTGCCAGCAGCCAAGATGAGAGCGGGGACAATCAGCCCCAGCATTTT. Amino acid sequence: CASSQDESGDNQPQHF.

V gene TRBV13 combines with J gene TRBJ2-1; perhaps TRBD2 as D (6 bases). The germline V gene has CDR1 PRHDT and CDR2 FYEKMQ (reference sequence). The CDR3 covers 13 residues. The V gene lost 5 bases and the J gene lost 9 bases, with 14 bases spanning the gap. The CDR3 reads CASSSLRGTEQFF. DNA for the CDR3: TGTGCCAGCAGCAGTCTGCGGGGCACTGAGCAGTTCTTC.

V is TRBV6-5 and J is TRBJ1-2; D is uncertain. The ends were cut back, 7 bases at V and 4 bases at J, with 16 bases in the middle. Germline loops: CDR1 MNHEY, CDR2 SVGAGI. The CDR3 is 14 residues long. The CDR3 region is CASTYRKVFYGYTF. The CDR3 DNA reads as TGTGCCAGCACCTATCGGAAGGTTTTCTATGGCTACACCTTC.

V and J are TRBV27 and TRBJ2-7, with D perhaps matching TRBD1 (6 bases). Trimming took 2 bases from V and 6 from J, leaving 11 bases between them. The germline V gene has CDR1 MNHEY and CDR2 SMNVEV (reference sequence). The CDR3 totals 13 residues. The CDR3: CASSLSAGAEQYF. CDR3 nucleotides: TGTGCCAGCAGTTTAAGCGCAGGGGCCGAGCAGTACTTC.

The V gene is TRBV10-3, the J gene TRBJ1-3, with 7 bases aligning to TRBD1. This CDR3 comprises 14 residues. V lost 8 bases and J lost 0; bases outside the gene matches: 4. The germline V gene has CDR1 ENHRY and CDR2 SYGVKD. The CDR3 DNA reads TGTGCCATCGGGGACAGCCTCTCTGGAAACACCATATATTTT. It specifies CAIGDSLSGNTIYF.

This clone is a singleton in its sample. The chain couples TRBV4-1 to TRBJ2-7, with no clear D. The V end lost 1 base, the J end lost 0 bases, and 7 bases lay between the germline ends. Germline values: CDR1 MGHRA, CDR2 YSYEKL. This CDR3 is built from 14 residues. The CDR3 spells CASSQGALSYEQYF. In DNA, the CDR3 is TGCGCCAGCAGCCAAGGAGCCCTCTCCTACGAGCAGTACTTC.

J is TRBJ2-7 and V is TRBV30; no reliable D call. V lost 5 bases, J lost 4 bases, and 12 bases lay in between. CDR1 and CDR2 (germline): GTSNPN, SVGIG (reference sequence). The CDR3 is made up of 12 amino acids. Here the CDR3 DNA reads TGTGCCTGGGGGCAGGCGGATTACGAGCAGTACTTC. This codes for CAWGQADYEQYF.

The chain joins TRBV28 to TRBJ2-2; 7 bases agree with TRBD1. V shed 5 bases and J 6 bases; nucleotides not matched to a gene: 6. Germline CDR1 MDHEN, CDR2 SYDVKM. The CDR3 consists of 14 residues. The CDR3 nucleotides read TGTGCCAGCAGTCTCACAGGGGATGCCGGGGAGCTGTTTTTT. Its protein is CASSLTGDAGELFF.

The rearrangement joins TRBV11-2 to TRBJ1-6, with a tentative D call TRBD1 (6 bases). The CDR3 covers 12 residues. In germline, CDR1 is SGHAT, CDR2 FQNNGV. With 4 bases removed from V and 9 bases from J, the gap between germline ends came to 7 bases. This CDR3 reads CASSSGASPLHF. In nucleotides, the CDR3 is TGTGCCAGCAGCTCGGGGGCTTCACCCCTCCACTTT. The full variable domain, completed using reference TRBV11-2 and TRBJ1-6, is EAGVAQSPRYKIIEKRQSVAFWCNPISGHATLYWYQQILGQGPKLLIQFQNNGVVDDSQLPKDRFSAERLKGVDSTLKIQPAKLEDSAVYLCASSSGASPLHFGNGTRLTVT.

This chain connects TRBV27 to TRBJ2-7; 8 positions agree with TRBD1. Trimming at V came to 0 bases and at J to 5 bases, leaving 9 bases not matched to a gene. The germline gives CDR1 MNHEY, CDR2 SMNVEV (reference sequence). This CDR3 region has 16 residues. CDR3 protein: CASSLSPTGETNEQYF. The DNA of the CDR3 is TGTGCCAGCAGTTTATCGCCGACAGGGGAAACCAACGAGCAGTACTTC.

The rearrangement links TRBV28 to TRBJ2-1, with 9 bases matching TRBD1. Trimming cost V 2 bases and J 4 bases; bases outside gene matches: 0. CDR1 is MDHEN, CDR2 SYDVKM, per germline. CDR3 length: 14 amino acids. The CDR3: CASSLGTGYNEQFF. CDR3 in DNA: TGTGCCAGCAGTTTAGGGACAGGGTACAATGAGCAGTTCTTC. The complete variable domain, with remaining parts taken from reference TRBV28 and TRBJ2-1, reads DVKVTQSSRYLVKRTGEKVFLECVQDMDHENMFWYRQDPGLGLRLIYFSYDVKMKEKGDIPEGYSVSREKKERFSLILESASTNQTSMYLCASSLGTGYNEQFFGPGTRLTVL.